The T cell receptor beta chain described here comes from a study of OX40 agonist ivuxolimab in advanced cancers. For the study at large: Dose-escalation subjects each had hepatocellular carcinoma, melanoma, renal cell or head and neck cancer. Overall study results and limits: CD8+ T cells (on average) carried more expanded clones than CD4+ T cells.

Profiling relied on immunoSEQ multiplex PCR, and the TCRdb table lists in-frame clones only, not all of them. The sample records about 67,000 clones, around 80% being singletons. The CDR3 consists of 12 residues. Trimming cost V 1 base and J 11 bases, with 11 bases left between them. Germline V gene lookup returns CDR1 SGHTA and CDR2 FQGNSA. Autoimmune disease history or systemic immunosuppression excluded patients. A note on this clone: Its antigen is undetermined.

The V and J genes are TRBV7-2 and TRBJ2-5; D is possibly TRBD1 or TRBD2 (5 bases each). This receptor was obtained from an adult with an advanced solid tumor such as melanoma, head and neck, liver or kidney cancer. The sample here was CD4+ or CD8+ T cells sorted from blood, taken in a trial of the OX40 agonist ivuxolimab. This CDR3 reads CASSLELGEQYF. CDR3 nucleotide sequence: TGTGCCAGCAGCTTAGAGTTAGGGGAGCAGTACTTC.